This T cell receptor beta chain was documented in a study of blood T cell repertoires in COVID-19. Overall study context: From the United States, Italy and Spain came samples of acute and convalescent COVID-19. The analysed material was cDNA or gDNA that came from T cells, B-cell-depleted T cells, or PBMCs.

Original processing methods: For nucleated cells, counts were estimated from reference gene primer amplification. Profiling relied on immunoSEQ multiplex PCR, and the TCRdb table lists in-frame clones only, not all of them. That table furnishes V, J and clone size, whereas the DNA furnished D and trimming. The profile shows 150,000 to 200,000 clones, roughly 87% of them singletons. This CDR3 is built from 13 residues. Trimming cost V 5 bases and J 9 bases, with 17 bases left between them. The germline V gene encodes CDR1 MNHEY and CDR2 SVGEGT. The chain recombines TRBV6-2 or TRBV6-3 with TRBJ2-7, with D possibly TRBD2 on 6 matching bases. The receptor was isolated from a man younger than 35 who had recovered from COVID-19. Sequencing was carried out using peripheral blood. Here the CDR3 reads CASSDGGAVLQYF. The DNA for the CDR3 is TGTGCCAGCAGTGACGGAGGGGCCGTTCTGCAGTACTTC.